This T cell receptor (beta chain) was sequenced in a study of patients and donors after allogeneic stem cell transplantation. This clonotype was seen a few times. TCRdb called the RT-PCR reads again in MiXCR, with one record for every CDR3 protein. The data hold some 200,000 distinct CDR3 sequences, with 41% observed a single time. V shed 0 bases and J shed 1 base, with 4 bases lying between them. CDR1 and CDR2 (germline): LNHNV, YYDKDF (reference sequence). This CDR3 contains 15 residues. This receptor was obtained from a human donor who was either an allogeneic HSCT recipient or a stem cell or donor lymphocyte infusion donor (not recorded which). It is not recorded whose cells these are; they may come from a transplant donor. Input material: blood, either unsorted or a sorted T cell fraction (not recorded which). The rearrangement joins TRBV15 to TRBJ1-6; D gene ambiguous. The CDR3 region has the DNA TGTGCCACCAGCAGAGAAAGGTCCTATAATTCACCCCTCCACTTT. This translates into CATSRERSYNSPLHF.